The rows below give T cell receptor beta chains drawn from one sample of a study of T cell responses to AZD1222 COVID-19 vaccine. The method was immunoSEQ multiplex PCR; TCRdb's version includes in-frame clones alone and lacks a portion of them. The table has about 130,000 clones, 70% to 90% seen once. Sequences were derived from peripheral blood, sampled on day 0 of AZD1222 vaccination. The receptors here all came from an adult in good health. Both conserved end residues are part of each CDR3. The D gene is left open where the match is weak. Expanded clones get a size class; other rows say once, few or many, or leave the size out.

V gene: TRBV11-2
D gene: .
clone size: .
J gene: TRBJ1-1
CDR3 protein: CASSPIPSRGNTEAFF
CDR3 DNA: TGTGCCAGCAGCCCCATCCCGTCCAGGGGGAACACTGAAGCTTTCTTT

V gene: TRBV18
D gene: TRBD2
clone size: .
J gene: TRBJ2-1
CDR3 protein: CASSPPGLAGGREQFF
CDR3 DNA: TGTGCCAGCTCACCACCGGGACTAGCGGGAGGTCGAGAGCAGTTCTTC

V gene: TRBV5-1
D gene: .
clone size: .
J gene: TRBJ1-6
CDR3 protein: CASSGGINSPLHF
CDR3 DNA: TGCGCCAGCAGCGGAGGCATAAATTCACCCCTCCACTTT

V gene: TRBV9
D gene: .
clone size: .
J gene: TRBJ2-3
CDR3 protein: CASSPSGGDTQYF
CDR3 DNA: TGTGCCAGCAGCCCATCAGGAGGGGATACGCAGTATTTT

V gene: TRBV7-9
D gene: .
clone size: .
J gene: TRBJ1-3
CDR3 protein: CASSLAANSGNTIYF
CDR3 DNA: TGTGCCAGCAGCTTAGCTGCTAACTCTGGAAACACCATATATTTT

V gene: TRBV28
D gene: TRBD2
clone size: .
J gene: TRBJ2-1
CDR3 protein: CASSLSEGLAGSDTFF
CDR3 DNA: TGTGCCAGCAGTTTATCGGAGGGACTAGCGGGCTCAGACACGTTCTTC

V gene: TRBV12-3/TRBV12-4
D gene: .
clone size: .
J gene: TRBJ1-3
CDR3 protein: CASSSDNGNTIYF
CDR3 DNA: TGTGCCAGCAGTTCGGACAACGGAAACACCATATATTTT

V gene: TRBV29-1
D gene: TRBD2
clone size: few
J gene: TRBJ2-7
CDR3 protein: CSAWSSAGGEQYF
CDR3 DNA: TGCAGCGCTTGGTCTTCCGCGGGGGGAGAGCAGTACTTC

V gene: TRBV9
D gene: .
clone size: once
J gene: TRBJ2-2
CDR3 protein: CASRGRNTGELFF
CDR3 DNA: TGTGCCAGCCGGGGACGTAACACCGGGGAGCTGTTTTTT

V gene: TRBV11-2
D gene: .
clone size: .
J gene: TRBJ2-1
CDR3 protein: CASSLGLAGEGNEQFF
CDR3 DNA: TGTGCCAGCAGCTTAGGGTTGGCAGGGGAGGGGAATGAGCAGTTCTTC